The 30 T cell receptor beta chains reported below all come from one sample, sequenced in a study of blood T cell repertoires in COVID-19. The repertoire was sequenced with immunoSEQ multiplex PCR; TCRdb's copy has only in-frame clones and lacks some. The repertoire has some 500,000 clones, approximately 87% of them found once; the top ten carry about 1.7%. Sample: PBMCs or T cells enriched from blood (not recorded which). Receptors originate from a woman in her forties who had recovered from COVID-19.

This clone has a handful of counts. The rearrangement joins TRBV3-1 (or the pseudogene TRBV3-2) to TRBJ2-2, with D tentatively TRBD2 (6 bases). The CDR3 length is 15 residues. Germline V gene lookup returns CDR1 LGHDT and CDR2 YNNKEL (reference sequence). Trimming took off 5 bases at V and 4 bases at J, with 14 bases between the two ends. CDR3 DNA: TGTGCCAGCAGCGGGACTTACGGGTTCACCGGGGAGCTGTTTTTT. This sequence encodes CASSGTYGFTGELFF.

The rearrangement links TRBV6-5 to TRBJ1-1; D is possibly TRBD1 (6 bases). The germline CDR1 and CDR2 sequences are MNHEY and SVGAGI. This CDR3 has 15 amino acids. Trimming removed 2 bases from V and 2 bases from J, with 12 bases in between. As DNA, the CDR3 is TGTGCCAGCAGTTACCAGGGGAACCTTAACACTGAAGCTTTCTTT. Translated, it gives CASSYQGNLNTEAFF.

The CDR3 DNA reads TGTGCCATATCCGGGACAGCGGACAATGAGCAGTTCTTC. It translates to CAISGTADNEQFF. This sequence joins TRBV10-3 and TRBJ2-1, with 7 bases identical to TRBD1. The CDR3 contains 13 residues. Unmatched junction bases numbered 7, after V lost 9 bases and J lost 5 bases. From germline, CDR1 is ENHRY and CDR2 SYGVKD.

CDR3 bases: TGTGCCAGCAGACTAGGGCTGAGGTACACTGAAGCTTTCTTT. Its translation: CASRLGLRYTEAFF. This sequence joins TRBV6-5 and TRBJ1-1; D is uncertain. Germline V gene sequence: CDR1 MNHEY, CDR2 SVGAGI. The CDR3 runs 14 residues. The ends were cut back, 6 bases at V and 3 bases at J, with 14 bases in the middle.

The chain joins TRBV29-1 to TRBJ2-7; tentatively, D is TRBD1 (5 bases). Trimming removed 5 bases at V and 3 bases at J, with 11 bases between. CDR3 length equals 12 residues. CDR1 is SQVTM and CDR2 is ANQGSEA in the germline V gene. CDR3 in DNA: TGCAGCGTTACAGGAAGCTACTACGAGCAGTACTTC. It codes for CSVTGSYYEQYF.

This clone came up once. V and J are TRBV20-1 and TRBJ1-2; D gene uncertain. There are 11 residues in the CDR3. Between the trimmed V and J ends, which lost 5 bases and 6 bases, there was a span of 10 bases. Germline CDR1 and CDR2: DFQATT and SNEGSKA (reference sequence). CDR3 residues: CSAPSQDGYTF. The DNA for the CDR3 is TGCAGTGCTCCCTCACAAGATGGCTACACCTTC.

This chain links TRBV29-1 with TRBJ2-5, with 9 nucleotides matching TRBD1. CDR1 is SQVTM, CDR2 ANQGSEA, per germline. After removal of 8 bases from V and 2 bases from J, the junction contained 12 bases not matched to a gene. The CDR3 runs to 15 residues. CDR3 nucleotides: TGCAGCCTCTCCGGGACAGGGAATAATCAAGAGACCCAGTACTTC. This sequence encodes CSLSGTGNNQETQYF.

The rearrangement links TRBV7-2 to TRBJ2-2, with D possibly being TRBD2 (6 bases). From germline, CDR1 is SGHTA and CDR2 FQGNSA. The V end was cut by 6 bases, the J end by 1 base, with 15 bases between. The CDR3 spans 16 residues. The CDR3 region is CASRISAGLNTGELFF. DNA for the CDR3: TGTGCCAGCAGGATATCAGCGGGTTTGAACACCGGGGAGCTGTTTTTT.

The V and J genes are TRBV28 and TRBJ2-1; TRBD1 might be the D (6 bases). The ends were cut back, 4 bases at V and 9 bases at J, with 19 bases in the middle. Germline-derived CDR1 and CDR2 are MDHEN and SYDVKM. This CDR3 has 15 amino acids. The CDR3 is CASSSRQVLTGEQFF. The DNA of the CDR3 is TGTGCCAGCAGTTCAAGACAGGTTTTGACGGGTGAGCAGTTCTTC.

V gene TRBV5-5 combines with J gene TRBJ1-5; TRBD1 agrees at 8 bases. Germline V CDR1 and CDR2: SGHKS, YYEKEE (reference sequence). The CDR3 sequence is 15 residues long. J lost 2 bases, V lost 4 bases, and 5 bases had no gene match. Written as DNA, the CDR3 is TGTGCCAGCAGCCTAGGACAGGGCGGCAATCAGCCCCAGCATTTT. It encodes CASSLGQGGNQPQHF.

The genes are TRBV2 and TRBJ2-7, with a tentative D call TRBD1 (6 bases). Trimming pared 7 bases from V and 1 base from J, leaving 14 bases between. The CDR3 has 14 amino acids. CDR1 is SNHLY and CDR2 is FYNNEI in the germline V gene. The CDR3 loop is CASNRRTVSYEQYF. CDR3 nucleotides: TGTGCCAGCAACCGTAGGACAGTGTCCTACGAGCAGTACTTC.

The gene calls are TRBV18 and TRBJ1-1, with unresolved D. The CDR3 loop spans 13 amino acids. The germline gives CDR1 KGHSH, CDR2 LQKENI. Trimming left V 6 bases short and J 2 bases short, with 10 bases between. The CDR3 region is CASSTDFNTEAFF. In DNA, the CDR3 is TGTGCCAGCTCGACGGACTTTAACACTGAAGCTTTCTTT.

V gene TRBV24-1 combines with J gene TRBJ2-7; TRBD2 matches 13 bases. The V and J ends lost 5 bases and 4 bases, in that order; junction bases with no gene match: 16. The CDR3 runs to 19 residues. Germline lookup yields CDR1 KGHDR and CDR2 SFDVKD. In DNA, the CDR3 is TGTGCCACCAGTGCTTCCCGACTAGCGGGAGGACCAGAGAGGTACGAGCAGTACTTC. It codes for CATSASRLAGGPERYEQYF.

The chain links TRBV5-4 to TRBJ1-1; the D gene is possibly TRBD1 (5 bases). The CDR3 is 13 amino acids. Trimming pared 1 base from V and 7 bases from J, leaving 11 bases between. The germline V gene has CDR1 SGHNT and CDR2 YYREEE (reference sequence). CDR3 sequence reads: CASSLPGVSEAFF. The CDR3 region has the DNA TGTGCCAGCAGCTTGCCGGGGGTGAGTGAAGCTTTCTTT.

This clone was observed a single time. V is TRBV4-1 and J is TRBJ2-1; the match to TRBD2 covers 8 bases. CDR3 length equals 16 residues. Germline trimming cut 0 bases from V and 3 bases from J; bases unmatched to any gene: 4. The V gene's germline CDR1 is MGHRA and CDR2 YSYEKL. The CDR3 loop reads CASSQEGREGYNEQFF. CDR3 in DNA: TGCGCCAGCAGCCAAGAAGGCCGGGAGGGCTACAATGAGCAGTTCTTC.

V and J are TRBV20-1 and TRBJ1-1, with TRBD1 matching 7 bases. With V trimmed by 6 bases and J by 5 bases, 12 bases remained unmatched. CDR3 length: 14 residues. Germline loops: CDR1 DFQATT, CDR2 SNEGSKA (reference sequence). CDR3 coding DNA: TGCAGTGCAAGTAGGAACAGGGGAAGAACTGAAGCTTTCTTT. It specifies CSASRNRGRTEAFF.

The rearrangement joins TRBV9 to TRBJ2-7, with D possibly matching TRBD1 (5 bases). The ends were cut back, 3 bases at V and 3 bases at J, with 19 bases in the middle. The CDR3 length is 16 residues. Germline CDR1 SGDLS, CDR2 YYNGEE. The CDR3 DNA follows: TGTGCCAGCAGCGCGTCTACAGGTCCCAGCAGCTACGAGCAGTACTTC. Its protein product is CASSASTGPSSYEQYF.

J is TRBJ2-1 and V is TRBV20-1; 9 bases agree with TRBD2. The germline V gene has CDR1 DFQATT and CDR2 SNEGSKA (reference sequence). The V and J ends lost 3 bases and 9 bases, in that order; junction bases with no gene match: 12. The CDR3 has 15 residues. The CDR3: CSASPLSGRFSEQFF. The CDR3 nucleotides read TGCAGTGCTAGTCCGCTTAGCGGGAGATTTAGTGAGCAGTTCTTC.

CDR3 DNA sequence: TGTGCCAGCAGCCAAGAGCGTTTGCGGAAGAATGAGCAGTTCTTC. This sequence encodes CASSQERLRKNEQFF. The chain uses TRBV3-1 (or the pseudogene TRBV3-2) and TRBJ2-1, with D hard to call. V lost 0 bases, J lost 7 bases, and 13 bases lay in between. CDR3 length equals 15 residues. Germline CDR1 LGHDT, CDR2 YNNKEL (reference sequence).

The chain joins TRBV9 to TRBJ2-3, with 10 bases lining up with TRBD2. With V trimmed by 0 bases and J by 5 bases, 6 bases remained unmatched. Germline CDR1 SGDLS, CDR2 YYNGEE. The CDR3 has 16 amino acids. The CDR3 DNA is TGTGCCAGCAGCGTAGAAGCGGGAGGGCCGAGAGATACGCAGTATTTT. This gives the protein CASSVEAGGPRDTQYF.

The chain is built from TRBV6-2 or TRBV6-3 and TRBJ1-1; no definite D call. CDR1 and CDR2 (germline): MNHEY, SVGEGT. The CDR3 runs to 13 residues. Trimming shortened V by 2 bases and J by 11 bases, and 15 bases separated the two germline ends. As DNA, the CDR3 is TGTGCCAGCAGTTACCTGGGGAGACGAGAGGCTTTCTTT. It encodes CASSYLGRREAFF.

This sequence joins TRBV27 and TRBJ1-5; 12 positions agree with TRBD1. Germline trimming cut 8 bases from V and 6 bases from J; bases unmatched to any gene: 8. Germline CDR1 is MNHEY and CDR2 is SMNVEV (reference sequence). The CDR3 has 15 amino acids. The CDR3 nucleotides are TGTGCCAGCGGGAGCCGGGACAGGGGGCTTCAGCCCCAGCATTTT. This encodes CASGSRDRGLQPQHF.

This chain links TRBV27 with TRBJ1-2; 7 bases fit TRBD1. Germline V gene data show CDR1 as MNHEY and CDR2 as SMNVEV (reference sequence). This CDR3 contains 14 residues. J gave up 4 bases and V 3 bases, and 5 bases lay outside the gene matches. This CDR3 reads CASSFNRGFYGYTF. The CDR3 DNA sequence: TGTGCCAGCAGTTTCAACAGGGGCTTCTATGGCTACACCTTC.

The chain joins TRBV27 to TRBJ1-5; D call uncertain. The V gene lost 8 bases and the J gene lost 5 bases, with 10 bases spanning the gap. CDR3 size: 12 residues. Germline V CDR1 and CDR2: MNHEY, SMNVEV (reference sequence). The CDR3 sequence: CASGRQDQPQHF. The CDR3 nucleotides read TGTGCCAGCGGCCGACAAGATCAGCCCCAGCATTTT.

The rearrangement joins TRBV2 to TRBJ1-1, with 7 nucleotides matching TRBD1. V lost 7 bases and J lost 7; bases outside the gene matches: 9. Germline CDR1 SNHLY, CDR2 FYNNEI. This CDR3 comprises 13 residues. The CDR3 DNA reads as TGTGCCAGCAAAGTTCGGACAGGTAGTGAAGCTTTCTTT. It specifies CASKVRTGSEAFF.

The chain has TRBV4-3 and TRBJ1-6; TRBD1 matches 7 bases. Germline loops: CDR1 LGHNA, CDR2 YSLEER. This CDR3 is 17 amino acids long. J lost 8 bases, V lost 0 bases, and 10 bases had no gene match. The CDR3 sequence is CASSQDSGTVAYSPLHF. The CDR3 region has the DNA TGCGCCAGCAGCCAAGATTCAGGGACAGTGGCCTATTCACCCCTCCACTTT.

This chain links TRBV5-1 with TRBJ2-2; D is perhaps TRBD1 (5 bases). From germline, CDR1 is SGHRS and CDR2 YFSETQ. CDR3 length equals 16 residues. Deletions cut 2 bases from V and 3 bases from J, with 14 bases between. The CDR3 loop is CASSFDFSRDTGELFF. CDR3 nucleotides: TGCGCCAGCAGCTTTGATTTCAGCAGGGACACCGGGGAGCTGTTTTTT.

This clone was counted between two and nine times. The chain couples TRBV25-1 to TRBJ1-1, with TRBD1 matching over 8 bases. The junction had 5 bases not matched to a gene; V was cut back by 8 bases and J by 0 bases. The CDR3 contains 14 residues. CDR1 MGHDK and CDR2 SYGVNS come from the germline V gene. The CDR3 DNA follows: TGTGCCAGCGGAGGGACAGGTTTGAACACTGAAGCTTTCTTT. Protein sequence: CASGGTGLNTEAFF.

CDR3 bases: TGTGCCAGTCGGACGCCCGGACAGGGAATATATGGCTACACCTTC. Translated: CASRTPGQGIYGYTF. The genes are TRBV19 and TRBJ1-2; 8 bases are a match to TRBD1. The CDR3 has 15 amino acids. Germline loops: CDR1 LNHDA, CDR2 SQIVND (reference sequence). Trimming cost V 8 bases and J 5 bases; bases outside gene matches: 13. The whole variable domain, filled in from reference TRBV19 and TRBJ1-2, reads DGGITQSPKYLFRKEGQNVTLSCEQNLNHDAMYWYRQDPGQGLRLIYYSQIVNDFQKGDIAEGYSVSREKKESFPLTVTSAQKNPTAFYLCASRTPGQGIYGYTFGSGTRLTVV.

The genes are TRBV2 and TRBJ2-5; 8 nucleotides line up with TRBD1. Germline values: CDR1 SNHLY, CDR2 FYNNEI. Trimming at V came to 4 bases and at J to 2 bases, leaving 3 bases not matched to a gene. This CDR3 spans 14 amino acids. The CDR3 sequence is CASSGNRGQETQYF. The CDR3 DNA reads TGTGCCAGCAGTGGTAACAGGGGGCAAGAGACCCAGTACTTC.